This T cell receptor (beta chain) derives from a study of T cells after posttransplantation cyclophosphamide. Whole-study findings and limits: Later post-transplant blood repertoires were often dominated by donor CD8+ memory clones. Recipient CMV seropositivity and CMV reactivation strongly tracked TRB clonality. Blood and skin or GI T cell repertoires showed limited TRB overlap.

In its sample, this clone was seen many times. Its antigen is undetermined. Measured with immunoSEQ multiplex PCR; TCRdb has only the in-frame clones, and not every one. The table lists around 5,000 clones, with no singletons. Cyclophosphamide on days +3 and +4 followed busulfan-fludarabine conditioning and a marrow graft. Sequencing was performed on PBMCs, taken approximately 400 days after allogeneic stem cell transplant with posttransplant cyclophosphamide. The TCR comes from a male patient between 60 and 69 years old who received an allogeneic stem cell transplant from a related donor, was CMV-positive, and had acute GVHD only. Some T cells may be supplied by the graft donor.

This CDR3 is CSVERDRDEQFF. Here the CDR3 DNA reads TGCAGCGTTGAACGGGACAGGGATGAGCAGTTCTTC. V gene TRBV29-1 combines with J gene TRBJ2-1; 9 bases align to TRBD1. CDR1 is SQVTM, CDR2 ANQGSEA, per germline. V gave up 2 bases and J gave up 8 bases; unmatched junction bases: 1. This CDR3 is built from 12 residues.